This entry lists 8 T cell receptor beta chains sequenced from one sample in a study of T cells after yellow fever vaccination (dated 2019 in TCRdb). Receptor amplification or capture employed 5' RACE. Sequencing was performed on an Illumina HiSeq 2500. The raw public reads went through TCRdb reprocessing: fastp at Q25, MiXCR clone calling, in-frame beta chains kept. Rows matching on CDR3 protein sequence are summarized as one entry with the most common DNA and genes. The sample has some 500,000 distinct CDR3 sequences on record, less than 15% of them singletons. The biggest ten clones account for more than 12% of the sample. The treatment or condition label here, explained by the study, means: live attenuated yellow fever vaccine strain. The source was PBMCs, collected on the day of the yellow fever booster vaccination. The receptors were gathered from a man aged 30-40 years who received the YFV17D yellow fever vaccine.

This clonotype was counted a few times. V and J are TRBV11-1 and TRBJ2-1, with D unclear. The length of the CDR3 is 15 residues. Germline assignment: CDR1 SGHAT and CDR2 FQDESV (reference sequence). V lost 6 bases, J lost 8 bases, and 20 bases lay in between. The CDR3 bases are TGTGCCAGCAGAGACCCCGAGGAAGAGATTGATGAGCAGTTCTTC. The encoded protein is CASRDPEEEIDEQFF.

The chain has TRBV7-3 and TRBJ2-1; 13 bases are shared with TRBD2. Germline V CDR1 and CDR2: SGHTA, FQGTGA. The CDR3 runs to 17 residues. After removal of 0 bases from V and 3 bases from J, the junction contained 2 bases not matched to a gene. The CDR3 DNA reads TGTGCCAGCAGCTTAACGACTAGCGGGAGGCTCTACAATGAGCAGTTCTTC. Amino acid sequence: CASSLTTSGRLYNEQFF. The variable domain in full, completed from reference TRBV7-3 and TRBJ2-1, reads GAGVSQTPSNKVTEKGKYVELRCDPISGHTALYWYRQSLGQGPEFLIYFQGTGAADDSGLPNDRFFAVRPEGSVSTLKIQRTERGDSAVYLCASSLTTSGRLYNEQFFGPGTRLTVL.

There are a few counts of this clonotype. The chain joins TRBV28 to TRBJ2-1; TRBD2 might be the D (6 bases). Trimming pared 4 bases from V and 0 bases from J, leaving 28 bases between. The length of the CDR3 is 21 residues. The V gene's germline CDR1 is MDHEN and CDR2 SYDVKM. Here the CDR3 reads CASSSLLGGGGVSSSYNEQFF. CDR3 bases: TGTGCCAGCAGTTCTCTTCTGGGGGGAGGTGGAGTCTCTAGCTCCTACAATGAGCAGTTCTTC.

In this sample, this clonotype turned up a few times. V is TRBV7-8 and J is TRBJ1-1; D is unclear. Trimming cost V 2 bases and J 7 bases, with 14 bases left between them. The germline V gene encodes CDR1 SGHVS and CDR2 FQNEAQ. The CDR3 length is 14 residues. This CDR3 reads CASSLTWNPDEAFF. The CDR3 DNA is TGTGCCAGCAGCTTAACCTGGAATCCGGATGAAGCTTTCTTT.

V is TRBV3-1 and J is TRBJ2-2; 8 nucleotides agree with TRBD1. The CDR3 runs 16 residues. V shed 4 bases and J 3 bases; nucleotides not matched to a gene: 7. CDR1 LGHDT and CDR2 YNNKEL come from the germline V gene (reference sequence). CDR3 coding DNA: TGTGCCAGCAGCCGCATGGACAGGGATTACACCGGGGAGCTGTTTTTT. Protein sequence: CASSRMDRDYTGELFF. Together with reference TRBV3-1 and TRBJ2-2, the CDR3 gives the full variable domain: DTAVSQTPKYLVTQMGNDKSIKCEQNLGHDTMYWYKQDSKKFLKIMFSYNNKELIINETVPNRFSPKSPDKAHLNLHINSLELGDSAVYFCASSRMDRDYTGELFFGEGSRLTVL.

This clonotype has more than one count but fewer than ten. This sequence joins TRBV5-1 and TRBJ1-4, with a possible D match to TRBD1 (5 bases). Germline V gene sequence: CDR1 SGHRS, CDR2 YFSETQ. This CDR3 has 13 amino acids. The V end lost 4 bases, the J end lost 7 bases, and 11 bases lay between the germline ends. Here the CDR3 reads CASSRGGGEKLFF. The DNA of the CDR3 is TGCGCCAGCAGCCGGGGCGGGGGTGAAAAACTGTTTTTT.

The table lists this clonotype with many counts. This CDR3 is CASSPGLIYNEQFF. The DNA of the CDR3 is TGTGCCAGCAGCCCCGGACTGATTTACAATGAGCAGTTCTTC. This chain links TRBV7-9 with TRBJ2-1; perhaps TRBD2 as D (5 bases). V lost 5 bases and J lost 4, with 12 bases in between. The germline V gene encodes CDR1 SEHNR and CDR2 FQNEAQ (reference sequence). The CDR3 spans 14 residues.

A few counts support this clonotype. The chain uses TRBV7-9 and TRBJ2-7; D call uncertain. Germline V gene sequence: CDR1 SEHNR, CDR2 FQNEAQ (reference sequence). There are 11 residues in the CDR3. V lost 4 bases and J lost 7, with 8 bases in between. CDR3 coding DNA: TGTGCCAGCAGCTCTGAAGAAGAGCAGTACTTC. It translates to CASSSEEEQYF.